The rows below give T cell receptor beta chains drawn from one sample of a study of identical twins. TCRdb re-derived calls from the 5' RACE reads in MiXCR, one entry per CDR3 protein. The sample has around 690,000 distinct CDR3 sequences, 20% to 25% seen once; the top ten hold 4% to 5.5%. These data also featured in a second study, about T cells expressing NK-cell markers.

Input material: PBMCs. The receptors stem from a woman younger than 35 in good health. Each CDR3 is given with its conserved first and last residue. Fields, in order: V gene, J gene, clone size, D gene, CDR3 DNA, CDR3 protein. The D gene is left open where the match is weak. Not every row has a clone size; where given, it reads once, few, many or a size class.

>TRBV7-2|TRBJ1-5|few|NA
TGTGCCAGCAGCTTTGAACGGGGTCAGCCCCAGCATTTT
CASSFERGQPQHF
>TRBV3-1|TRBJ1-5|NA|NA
TGTGCCAGCAGCCAAGCGGACAGATATCAGCCCCAGCATTTT
CASSQADRYQPQHF
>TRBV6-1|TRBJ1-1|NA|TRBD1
TGTGCCGGGGGGGGACAGGTACGGAGCACTGAAGCTTTCTTT
CAGGGQVRSTEAFF
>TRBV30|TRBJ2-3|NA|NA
TGTGCCTGGAGCCCTAGACTTGGGGGGCGCGCAGATACGCAGTATTTT
CAWSPRLGGRADTQYF
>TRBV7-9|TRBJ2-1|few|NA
TGTGCCAGCAGCTTAGAGGCGACAGAGCAGTTCTTC
CASSLEATEQFF
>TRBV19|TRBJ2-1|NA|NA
TGTGCCAGTGCAAGGTGGGGGGCAATTGGTGAGCAGTTCTTC
CASARWGAIGEQFF
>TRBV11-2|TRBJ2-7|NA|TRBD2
TGTGCCAGCAGCCTTGTACGCGGGGGGGACTGGGAGCAGTACTTC
CASSLVRGGDWEQYF
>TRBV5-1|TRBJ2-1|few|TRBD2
TGCGCCAGCAGCCTACGGACTAGGAGCTCCTACAATGAGCAGTTCTTC
CASSLRTRSSYNEQFF
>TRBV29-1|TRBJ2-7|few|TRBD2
TGCAGCGTTGGGGACTACCGCTACGAGCAGTACTTC
CSVGDYRYEQYF
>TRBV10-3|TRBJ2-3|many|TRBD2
TGTGCCATCAGTGGGACTAGCGGGAGCCGTACAGATACGCAGTATTTT
CAISGTSGSRTDTQYF
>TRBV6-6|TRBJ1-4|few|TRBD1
TGTGCCAGCAAAGGGGGCTCTAGTGAAAAACTGTTTTTT
CASKGGSSEKLFF
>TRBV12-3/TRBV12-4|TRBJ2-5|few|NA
TGTGCCAGCATCCCAGGGAAAGGGGACGAGACCCAGTACTTC
CASIPGKGDETQYF
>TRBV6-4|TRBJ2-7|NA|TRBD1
TGTGCCAGCAGCCCCGACAGGGGGCAAGAGCAGTACTTC
CASSPDRGQEQYF
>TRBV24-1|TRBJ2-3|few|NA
TGTGCCACCGTCCATGGCTACGTCGGACCAGATACGCAGTATTTT
CATVHGYVGPDTQYF
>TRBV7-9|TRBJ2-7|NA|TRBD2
TGTGCCAGCAGCTCCAAGCGGGAATCCTACGAGCAGTACTTC
CASSSKRESYEQYF
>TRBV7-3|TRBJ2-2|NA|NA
TGTGCCAGCAGCCACCCGAGCACCGGGGAGCTGTTTTTT
CASSHPSTGELFF
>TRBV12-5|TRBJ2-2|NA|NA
TGTGCTAGTGGTTTGGTACGCGATAGCGTTACCGGGGAGCTGTTTTTT
CASGLVRDSVTGELFF
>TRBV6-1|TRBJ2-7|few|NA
TGTGCCAGCAGAGCTCTTAGCGGTAGCTCCTACGAGCAGTACTTC
CASRALSGSSYEQYF
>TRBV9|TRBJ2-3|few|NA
TGTGCCAGCAGCCTGGGACCAGCCACAGATACGCAGTATTTT
CASSLGPATDTQYF
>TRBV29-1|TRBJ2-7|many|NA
TGCAGCGCCCGCTTGGGATACGGATCCTCCTACGAGCAGTACTTC
CSARLGYGSSYEQYF
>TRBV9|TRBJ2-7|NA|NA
TGTGCCAGCAGCGTAGACCCTTCCTACTCGTACGAGCAGTACTTC
CASSVDPSYSYEQYF
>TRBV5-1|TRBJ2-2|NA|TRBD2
TGCGCCAGCTGGGATGGACTAGCGGGCGTCGGGGAGCTGTTTTTT
CASWDGLAGVGELFF
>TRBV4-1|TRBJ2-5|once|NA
TGCGCCAGCAGCCAAGGGCCTAAAGAGACCCAGTACTTC
CASSQGPKETQYF
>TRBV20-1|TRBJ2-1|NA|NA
TGCAGTGCTAGGGGGGGACTTATCTACAATGAGCAGTTCTTC
CSARGGLIYNEQFF
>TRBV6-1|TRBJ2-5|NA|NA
TGTGCCAGCAGTGGGCAGGGACCAGAGACCCAGTACTTC
CASSGQGPETQYF
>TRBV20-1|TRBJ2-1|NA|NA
TGCAGTGCTAGCAATATGGGGACCTCCTACAATGAGCAGTTCTTC
CSASNMGTSYNEQFF
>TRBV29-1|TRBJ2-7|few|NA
TGCAGCGTTGCCTCTGGCGGAAGCTACGAGCAGTACTTC
CSVASGGSYEQYF
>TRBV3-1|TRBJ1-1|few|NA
TGTGCCAGCAGCAACCTCGGGACCACTGAAGCTTTCTTT
CASSNLGTTEAFF
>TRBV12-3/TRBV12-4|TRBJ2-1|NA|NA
TGTGCCAGCAGTTTACTAGTCTACAATGAGCAGTTCTTC
CASSLLVYNEQFF
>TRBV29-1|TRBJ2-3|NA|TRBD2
TGCAGCGTGAATAGCGGGGCCACAGATACGCAGTATTTT
CSVNSGATDTQYF
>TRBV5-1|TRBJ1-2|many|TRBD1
TGCGCCAGCAGCTCAAACCCACCGGGACAGGGACACTATGGCTACACCTTC
CASSSNPPGQGHYGYTF
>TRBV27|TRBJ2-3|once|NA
TGTGCCAGCAGTCCGCGGAAGTACCTCACAGATACGCAGTATTTT
CASSPRKYLTDTQYF
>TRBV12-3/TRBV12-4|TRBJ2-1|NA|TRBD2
TGTGCCAGCAGAGGACTAGCGGGAGTAGGTGAGCAGTTCTTC
CASRGLAGVGEQFF
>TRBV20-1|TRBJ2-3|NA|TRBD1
TGCAGTGCTAGAGCCGGTCTACTCGGGACAGGGTACGCAGATACGCAGTATTTT
CSARAGLLGTGYADTQYF
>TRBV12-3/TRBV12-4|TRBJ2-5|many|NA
TGTGCCAGCCGCCGCGGGGAGACCCAGTACTTC
CASRRGETQYF
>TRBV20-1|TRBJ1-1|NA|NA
TGCAGTGCTAGGGGCGGTGCCACGTTCACTGAAGCTTTCTTT
CSARGGATFTEAFF
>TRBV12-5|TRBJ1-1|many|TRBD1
TGTGCTAGTGGTTTGGTAACCGGGACAGGGAAGAACACTGAAGCTTTCTTT
CASGLVTGTGKNTEAFF
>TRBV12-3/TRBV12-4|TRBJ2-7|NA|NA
TGTGCCAGCACTCCGGGGGTTTCCCCGGGCGAGCAGTACTTC
CASTPGVSPGEQYF
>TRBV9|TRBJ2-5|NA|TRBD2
TGTGCCAGCAGCTCCCGGACTAGCGGCCCGAAAGAGACCCAGTACTTC
CASSSRTSGPKETQYF
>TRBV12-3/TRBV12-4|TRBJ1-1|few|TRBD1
TGTGCCAGCAGTTTCCCTCAACAGGGGACTGAAGCTTTCTTT
CASSFPQQGTEAFF
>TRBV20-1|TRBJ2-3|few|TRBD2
TGCAGTGCCAGGGAAAGCGGGGGTGTGAGCACAGATACGCAGTATTTT
CSARESGGVSTDTQYF
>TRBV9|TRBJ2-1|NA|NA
TGTGCCAGCAGCTCCCGGAGCCGAACCGAGCAGTTCTTC
CASSSRSRTEQFF
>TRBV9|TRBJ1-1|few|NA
TGTGCCAGCAGCCCGACCTGGGGGGACACTGAAGCTTTCTTT
CASSPTWGDTEAFF
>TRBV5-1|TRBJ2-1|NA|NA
TGCGCCAGCAGACCAGGAGGGGGGGCCTACAATGAGCAGTTCTTC
CASRPGGGAYNEQFF
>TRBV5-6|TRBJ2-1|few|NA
TGTGCCAGCAGTTTCCAACTAGCAGCAAATGAGCAGTTCTTC
CASSFQLAANEQFF
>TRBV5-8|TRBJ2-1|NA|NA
TGTGCCAGCAGAATCTCTTCGGTGCGCAATGAGCAGTTCTTC
CASRISSVRNEQFF
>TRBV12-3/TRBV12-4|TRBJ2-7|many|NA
TGTGCCAGCAGTTTCGGACGGGATAGGTTCTTC
CASSFGRDRFF
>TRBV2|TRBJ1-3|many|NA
TGTGCCAGCAGCGCAGGGACACCCGGAAACACCATATATTTT
CASSAGTPGNTIYF
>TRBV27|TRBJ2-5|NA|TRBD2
TGTGCCAGCAGTTTCCATCGCGGGAGTGAGACCCAGTACTTC
CASSFHRGSETQYF
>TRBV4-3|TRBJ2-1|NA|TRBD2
TGCGCCAGCAGCCAAGATGGGCTAGCGGGAGGGAATATCGATGAGCAGTTCTTC
CASSQDGLAGGNIDEQFF
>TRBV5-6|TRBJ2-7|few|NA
TGTGCCAGCAGCTCCGGGACCGAAAACGAGCAGTACTTC
CASSSGTENEQYF
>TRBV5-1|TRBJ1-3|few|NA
TGCGCCAGCAGTCAGGGCATGGACACCATATATTTT
CASSQGMDTIYF
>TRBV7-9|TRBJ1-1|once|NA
TGTGCCAGCAGCTTAGCCCAGACGGAATGGAACACTGAAGCTTTCTTT
CASSLAQTEWNTEAFF
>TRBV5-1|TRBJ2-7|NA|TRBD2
TGCGCCAGCGGGTCTGGCGGGAGCCACGAGCAGTACTTC
CASGSGGSHEQYF